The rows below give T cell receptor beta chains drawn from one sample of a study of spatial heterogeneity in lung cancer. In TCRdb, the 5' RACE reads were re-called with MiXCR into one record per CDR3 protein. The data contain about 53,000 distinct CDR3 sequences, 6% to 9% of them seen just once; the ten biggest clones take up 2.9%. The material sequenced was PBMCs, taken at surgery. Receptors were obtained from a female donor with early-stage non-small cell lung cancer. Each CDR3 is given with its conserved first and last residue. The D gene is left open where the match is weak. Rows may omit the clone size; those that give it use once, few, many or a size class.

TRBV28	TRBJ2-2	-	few	CAITDTGELFF	TGTGCCATCACGGACACCGGGGAGCTGTTTTTT
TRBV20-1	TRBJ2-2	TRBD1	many	CSARARQGVTGELFF	TGCAGTGCTAGGGCAAGACAGGGGGTAACCGGGGAGCTGTTTTTT
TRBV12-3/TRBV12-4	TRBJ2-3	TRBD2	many	CASSYGGGADTQYF	TGTGCCAGCAGTTATGGCGGGGGGGCAGATACGCAGTATTTT
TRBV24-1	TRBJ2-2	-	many	CATSQSGRTGELFF	TGTGCCACCAGTCAATCAGGGCGCACCGGGGAGCTGTTTTTT
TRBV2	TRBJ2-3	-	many	CASSPPTGDTQYF	TGTGCCAGCAGTCCGCCCACGGGAGATACGCAGTATTTT
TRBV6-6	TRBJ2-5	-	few	CASSPVQETQYF	TGTGCCAGCAGCCCCGTTCAAGAGACCCAGTACTTC
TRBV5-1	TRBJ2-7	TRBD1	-	CASSLTGVDEQYF	TGCGCCAGCAGCCTGACAGGGGTCGACGAGCAGTACTTC
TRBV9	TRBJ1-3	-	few	CASKADSGNTIYF	TGTGCCAGCAAGGCGGACTCTGGAAACACCATATATTTT
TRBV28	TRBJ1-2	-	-	CASSLVGNGYTF	TGTGCCAGCAGTTTAGTTGGTAATGGCTACACCTTC
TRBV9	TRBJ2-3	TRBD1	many	CASSPNRGRTDTQYF	TGTGCCAGCAGCCCCAACAGGGGGCGGACAGATACGCAGTATTTT
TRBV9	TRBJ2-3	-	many	CASSSPGRDITDTQYF	TGTGCCAGCAGCTCCCCGGGAAGAGATATAACAGATACGCAGTATTTT
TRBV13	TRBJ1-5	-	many	CASSFRGEGQPQHF	TGTGCCAGCAGCTTTCGAGGGGAAGGCCAGCCCCAGCATTTT
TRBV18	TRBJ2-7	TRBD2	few	CASSPASGGEEQYF	TGTGCCAGCTCACCCGCTAGCGGGGGGGAAGAGCAGTACTTC
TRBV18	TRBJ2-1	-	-	CASSPPTSNEQFF	TGTGCCAGCTCACCACCAACATCCAATGAGCAGTTCTTC
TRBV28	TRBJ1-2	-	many	CASKGNYGYTF	TGTGCCAGCAAGGGGAACTATGGCTACACCTTC
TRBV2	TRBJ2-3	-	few	CAERADRFTDTQYF	TGTGCCGAAAGGGCCGACAGGTTCACAGATACGCAGTATTTT
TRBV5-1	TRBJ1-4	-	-	CASSLVGFLDEKLFF	TGCGCCAGCAGCCTGGTGGGGTTCTTGGACGAAAAACTGTTTTTT
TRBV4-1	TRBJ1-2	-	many	CASSQEDLPNYGYTF	TGCGCCAGCAGCCAAGAAGACCTGCCCAACTATGGCTACACCTTC
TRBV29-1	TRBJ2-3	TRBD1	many	CSVRLTGPYTQYF	TGCAGCGTTCGTCTGACAGGGCCATATACGCAGTATTTT
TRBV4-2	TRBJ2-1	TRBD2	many	CASSQGTGGREQFF	TGTGCCAGCAGCCAAGGGACGGGGGGGCGCGAGCAGTTCTTC
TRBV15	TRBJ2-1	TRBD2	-	CATSRDWGTSGNEQFF	TGTGCCACCAGCAGAGATTGGGGGACTAGCGGCAATGAGCAGTTCTTC
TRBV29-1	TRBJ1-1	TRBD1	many	CSGQGVFETEAFF	TGCAGCGGTCAGGGGGTTTTCGAGACTGAAGCTTTCTTT
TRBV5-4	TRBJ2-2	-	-	CVTSRTFANTGELFF	TGTGTCACCTCGAGGACTTTCGCGAACACCGGGGAGCTGTTTTTT
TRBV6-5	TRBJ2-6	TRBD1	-	CASSEGARVNVLTF	TGTGCCAGCAGTGAGGGGGCCAGGGTCAACGTCCTGACTTTC
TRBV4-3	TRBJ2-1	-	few	CASSLEGGNEQFF	TGCGCCAGCAGCCTAGAAGGGGGGAATGAGCAGTTCTTC
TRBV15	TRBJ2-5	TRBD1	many	CATSSLDREETQYF	TGTGCCACCAGCAGCCTCGACAGGGAGGAGACCCAGTACTTC
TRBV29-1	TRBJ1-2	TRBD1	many	CSVDTDRRSYGYTF	TGCAGCGTTGATACGGACAGGAGGTCCTATGGCTACACCTTC
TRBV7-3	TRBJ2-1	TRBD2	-	CASSLTGGTYNEQFF	TGTGCCAGCAGCTTAACGGGGGGGACTTACAATGAGCAGTTCTTC
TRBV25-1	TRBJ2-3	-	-	CASSGSVGVRGDTQYF	TGTGCCAGCAGTGGGTCAGTGGGTGTGCGAGGAGATACGCAGTATTTT
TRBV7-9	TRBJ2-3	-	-	CASSLAWGLVADTQYF	TGTGCCAGCAGCTTAGCGTGGGGATTGGTTGCAGATACGCAGTATTTT
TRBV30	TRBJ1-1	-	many	CAWSVVGVPTEAFF	TGTGCCTGGAGCGTGGTGGGTGTTCCCACTGAAGCTTTCTTT
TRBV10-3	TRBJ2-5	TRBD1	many	CAIRGQGAETQYF	TGTGCCATCAGAGGACAGGGGGCAGAGACCCAGTACTTC
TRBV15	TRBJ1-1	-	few	CATSRESANTEAFF	TGTGCCACCAGCAGAGAGTCAGCGAACACTGAAGCTTTCTTT
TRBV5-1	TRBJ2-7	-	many	CASSLRRAAYEQYF	TGCGCCAGCAGCTTGCGCAGGGCAGCCTACGAGCAGTACTTC
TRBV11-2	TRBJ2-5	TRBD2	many	CASSPVGVAGQETQYF	TGTGCCAGCAGCCCTGTAGGGGTAGCGGGACAAGAGACCCAGTACTTC
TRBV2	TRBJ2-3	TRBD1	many	CAGRTGPDTQYF	TGTGCCGGCAGGACAGGGCCAGATACGCAGTATTTT
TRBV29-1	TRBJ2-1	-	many	CSVEQIAVFYNEQFF	TGCAGCGTTGAACAAATAGCGGTCTTTTACAATGAGCAGTTCTTC
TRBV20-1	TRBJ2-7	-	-	CSARGFSGTHYGQYF	TGCAGTGCTAGGGGATTTAGCGGCACCCACTACGGGCAGTACTTC
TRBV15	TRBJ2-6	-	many	CATTRASSGANVLTF	TGTGCCACCACCAGGGCTAGCTCTGGGGCCAACGTCCTGACTTTC
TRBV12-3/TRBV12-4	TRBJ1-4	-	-	CASSLMPMGEKLFF	TGTGCCAGCAGTTTGATGCCTATGGGTGAAAAACTGTTTTTT